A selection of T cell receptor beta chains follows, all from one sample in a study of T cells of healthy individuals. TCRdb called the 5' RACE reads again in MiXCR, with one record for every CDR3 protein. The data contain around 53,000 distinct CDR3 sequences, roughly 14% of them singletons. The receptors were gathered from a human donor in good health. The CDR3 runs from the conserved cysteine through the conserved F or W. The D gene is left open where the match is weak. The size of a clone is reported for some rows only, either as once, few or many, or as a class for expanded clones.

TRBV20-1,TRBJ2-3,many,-,CSMSRGDADTQYF,TGCAGTATGAGCAGGGGAGACGCAGATACGCAGTATTTT
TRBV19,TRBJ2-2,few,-,CASSTTIGDEVGELFF,TGTGCCAGTAGTACTACCATCGGGGATGAGGTCGGGGAGCTGTTTTTT
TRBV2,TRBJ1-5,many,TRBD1,CASRGTGLTQPQHF,TGTGCCAGCAGGGGGACAGGGTTGACTCAGCCCCAGCATTTT
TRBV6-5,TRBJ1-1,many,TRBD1,CASSYWGDRDTEAFF,TGTGCCAGCAGTTATTGGGGGGACAGAGACACTGAAGCTTTCTTT
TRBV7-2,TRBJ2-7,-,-,CASSLQWRGLEQYF,TGTGCCAGCAGCTTACAGTGGAGGGGTCTGGAGCAGTACTTC
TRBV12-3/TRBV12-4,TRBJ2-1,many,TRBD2,CASSFLGLAGVEQFF,TGTGCCAGCAGTTTCCTGGGCCTAGCGGGAGTTGAGCAGTTCTTC
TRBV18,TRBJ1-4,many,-,CASSPAPSRIAGGDEKLFF,TGTGCCAGCTCACCCGCCCCCTCTCGGATTGCGGGGGGCGATGAAAAACTGTTTTTT
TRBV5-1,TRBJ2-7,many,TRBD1,CASSSRPTGGASYEQYF,TGCGCCAGCAGCTCCAGACCGACAGGGGGCGCTTCCTACGAGCAGTACTTC
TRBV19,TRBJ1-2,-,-,CASSIQENYGYTF,TGTGCCAGTAGTATACAGGAGAACTATGGCTACACCTTC
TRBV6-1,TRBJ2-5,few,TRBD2,CASSEGAGGQETQYF,TGTGCCAGCAGTGAAGGGGCGGGGGGCCAAGAGACCCAGTACTTC
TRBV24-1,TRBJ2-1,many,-,CATSDKGPVSSYNEQFF,TGTGCCACCAGTGATAAAGGGCCCGTAAGCTCCTACAATGAGCAGTTCTTC
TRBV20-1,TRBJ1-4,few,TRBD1,CSAQDRDVGIEKLFF,TGCAGTGCCCAAGACAGGGATGTCGGGATTGAAAAACTGTTTTTT
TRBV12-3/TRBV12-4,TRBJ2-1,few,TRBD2,CASSLGLANNEQFF,TGTGCCAGCAGTTTAGGACTAGCAAACAATGAGCAGTTCTTC
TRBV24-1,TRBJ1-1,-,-,CATSDPRLPLGTEAFF,TGTGCCACCAGTGATCCTCGACTCCCTCTGGGCACTGAAGCTTTCTTT
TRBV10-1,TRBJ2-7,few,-,CASSGGTVGYEQYF,TGCGCCAGCAGTGGGGGGACCGTCGGCTACGAGCAGTACTTC
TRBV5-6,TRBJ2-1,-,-,CASTGIGTLNNEQFF,TGTGCCAGCACCGGTATAGGGACTCTCAACAATGAGCAGTTCTTC
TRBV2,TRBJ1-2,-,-,CASSVYGGAYGYTF,TGTGCCAGCAGTGTTTACGGGGGCGCTTATGGCTACACCTTC
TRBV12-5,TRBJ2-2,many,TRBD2,CASGLVEGGVTGELFF,TGTGCTAGTGGTTTGGTCGAGGGAGGGGTCACCGGGGAGCTGTTTTTT
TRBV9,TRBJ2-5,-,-,CASSAPGSTGTQYF,TGTGCCAGCAGCGCGCCAGGATCGACCGGGACCCAGTACTTC
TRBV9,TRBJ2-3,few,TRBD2,CASSVAGGSTDTQYF,TGTGCCAGCAGCGTAGCGGGGGGAAGCACAGATACGCAGTATTTT
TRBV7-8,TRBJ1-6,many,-,CASSKGVAGTSPLHF,TGTGCCAGCAGCAAGGGTGTTGCAGGAACTTCACCCCTCCACTTT
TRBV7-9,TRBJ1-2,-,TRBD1,CASSSSGTGTYGYTF,TGTGCCAGCAGCTCCTCGGGGACAGGGACATATGGCTACACCTTC
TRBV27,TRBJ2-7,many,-,CASTSGGADTYEQYF,TGTGCCAGCACTTCTGGGGGGGCAGATACCTACGAGCAGTACTTC
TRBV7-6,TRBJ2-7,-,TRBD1,CASSSWTGFYEQYF,TGTGCCAGCAGCTCCTGGACAGGGTTTTACGAGCAGTACTTC
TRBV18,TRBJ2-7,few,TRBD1,CASSPSGTGGYEQYF,TGTGCCAGCTCACCCTCCGGGACAGGGGGGTACGAGCAGTACTTC
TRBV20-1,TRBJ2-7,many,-,CSARRQGRGEQYF,TGCAGTGCTAGGAGGCAGGGACGGGGCGAGCAGTACTTC
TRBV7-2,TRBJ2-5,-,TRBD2,CASSLSLAGGGETQYF,TGTGCCAGCAGCTTAAGTCTAGCGGGGGGCGGAGAGACCCAGTACTTC
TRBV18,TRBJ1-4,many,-,CASSPRPGLLNEKLFF,TGTGCCAGCTCACCACGACCGGGACTGCTTAATGAAAAACTGTTTTTT